The 32 T cell receptor beta chains reported below all come from one sample, sequenced in a study of response to subunit inactivated influenza vaccine. TCRdb ran MiXCR on the RT-PCR reads and lists one entry per CDR3 protein. This sample has about 500,000 distinct CDR3 sequences; approximately 7.2% occur once, and the top ten carry around 12%. The specimen comprised PBMCs from blood, sampled less than 25 months after vaccination. Every receptor here comes from a man aged 50-75 years who received an inactivated influenza vaccine.

This clonotype occurred many times. The V and J genes are TRBV12-3 or TRBV12-4 and TRBJ2-2, with TRBD2 matching 8 bases. The CDR3 loop spans 16 amino acids. The J segment lost 7 bases and the V segment lost 5 bases, leaving 12 bases of the junction unmatched. CDR3 nucleotide sequence: TGTGCCAGCAGTCCCAGTCCAGCGGGAGCGGTCGGGGAGCTGTTTTTT. Amino acids: CASSPSPAGAVGELFF.

This clonotype was seen more than once but under ten times. CDR3 residues: CASSGGLAGQFF. The CDR3 coding sequence is TGTGCCAGCTCAGGGGGACTAGCGGGTCAGTTCTTC. The chain uses TRBV18 and TRBJ2-1, with 12 bases that match TRBD2. V lost 5 bases, J lost 13 bases, and 3 bases stayed unmatched. Germline CDR1 and CDR2: KGHSH and LQKENI. The CDR3 is made up of 12 amino acids.

This clonotype turned up a few times. The rearrangement links TRBV20-1 to TRBJ2-4, with 7 bases that match TRBD2. Germline V gene sequence: CDR1 DFQATT, CDR2 SNEGSKA (reference sequence). Trimming took 5 bases from V and 1 from J; bases not matched to a gene: 14. This CDR3 comprises 17 residues. CDR3 bases: TGCAGTGCTGCCCCCCATAGCGGGCCCGTCGCCAAAAACATTCAGTACTTC. Amino acid sequence: CSAAPHSGPVAKNIQYF.

The chain combines TRBV9 with TRBJ2-4; a possible D gene is TRBD2 (5 bases). Germline lookup yields CDR1 SGDLS and CDR2 YYNGEE. V lost 0 bases to trimming and J lost 7 bases, with 8 bases between them. This CDR3 is built from 13 residues. In DNA form, the CDR3 reads TGTGCCAGCAGCGTAGACGGCGGGAACATTCAGTACTTC. Its translation is CASSVDGGNIQYF.

The table lists this clonotype with a few counts. V gene TRBV6-1 combines with J gene TRBJ2-3, with D perhaps TRBD1 (7 bases). Trimming shortened V by 6 bases and J by 3 bases, and 10 bases separated the two germline ends. The germline CDR1 and CDR2 sequences are MNHNS and SASEGT. This CDR3 spans 13 amino acids. The CDR3 spells CASRTGRTDTQYF. The CDR3 DNA reads as TGTGCCAGCAGGACAGGGAGGACAGATACGCAGTATTTT.

This clonotype was observed many times. The chain links TRBV6-5 to TRBJ2-7; 10 bases match TRBD2. This CDR3 is built from 14 residues. J lost 4 bases, V lost 4 bases, and 4 bases had no gene match. Germline V gives CDR1 MNHEY, CDR2 SVGAGI. CDR3 sequence: CASSSLAGAYEQYF. In DNA, the CDR3 is TGTGCCAGCAGTTCTCTAGCGGGAGCGTACGAGCAGTACTTC.

This clonotype has at least ten counts. V gene TRBV12-3 or TRBV12-4 combines with J gene TRBJ1-5, with D possibly TRBD1 on 5 matching bases. Trimming removed 2 bases from V and 3 bases from J, with 8 bases in between. The CDR3 is 14 amino acids. The DNA of the CDR3 is TGTGCCAGCAGTTTACAGGGAGTCAATCAGCCCCAGCATTTT. It encodes CASSLQGVNQPQHF.

The gene calls are TRBV11-1 and TRBJ2-1; 8 positions agree with TRBD1. There are 21 residues in the CDR3. In germline, CDR1 is SGHAT, CDR2 FQDESV (reference sequence). The junction had 23 bases not matched to a gene; V was cut back by 0 bases and J by 7 bases. The CDR3 DNA sequence: TGTGCCAGCAGCTTAGCGGCGTCGACAGGGGAGGCGGGAAGTCTGAGAAATGAGCAGTTCTTC. This translates into CASSLAASTGEAGSLRNEQFF.

The V and J genes are TRBV12-3 or TRBV12-4 and TRBJ1-6; no definite D call. The V and J ends lost 6 bases and 12 bases respectively, with 9 bases between them. This CDR3 comprises 11 residues. Here the CDR3 reads CASSPGGPLHF. The CDR3 nucleotides read TGTGCCAGCAGCCCGGGAGGACCCCTCCACTTT.

This clonotype has just a few counts. V is TRBV7-2 and J is TRBJ1-4; D is ambiguous. The V end was cut by 6 bases, the J end by 5 bases, with 7 bases between. CDR3 length: 12 residues. The germline V gene encodes CDR1 SGHTA and CDR2 FQGNSA. CDR3 nucleotide sequence: TGTGCCAGCAGTAGGGAGAATGAAAAACTGTTTTTT. Encoded protein: CASSRENEKLFF.

There are a few counts of this clonotype. V gene TRBV20-1 combines with J gene TRBJ2-1, with TRBD1 as a possible D gene (5 bases). V shed 4 bases and J shed 0 bases, with 10 bases lying between them. The CDR3 covers 14 residues. From germline, CDR1 is DFQATT and CDR2 SNEGSKA (reference sequence). The CDR3 spells CSATDRSSYNEQFF. The CDR3 DNA is TGCAGTGCTACTGACAGAAGCTCCTACAATGAGCAGTTCTTC.

Only a few counts were recorded for this clonotype. The chain couples TRBV20-1 to TRBJ2-1; the D call may be TRBD1 or TRBD2 (5 bases each). CDR3 size: 16 residues. Looked up from germline, CDR1 is DFQATT and CDR2 is SNEGSKA (reference sequence). V lost 4 bases to trimming and J lost 0 bases, with 16 bases between them. The CDR3 loop reads CSANGRGPSSYNEQFF. The CDR3 nucleotides read TGCAGTGCTAACGGCCGGGGCCCCAGCTCCTACAATGAGCAGTTCTTC.

In this sample, this clonotype turned up a few times. This chain connects TRBV4-3 to TRBJ2-2; unclear D gene. This CDR3 has 14 residues. Germline loops: CDR1 LGHNA, CDR2 YSLEER. V gave up 1 base and J gave up 4 bases, with 7 bases separating them. The CDR3: CASSQVDGTGELFF. As DNA, the CDR3 is TGCGCCAGCAGCCAAGTGGATGGCACCGGGGAGCTGTTTTTT.

This clonotype was counted between two and nine times. This chain connects TRBV7-2 to TRBJ1-3; no reliable D call. Trimming cost V 8 bases and J 7 bases, with 9 bases left between them. The V gene's germline CDR1 is SGHTA and CDR2 FQGNSA. The CDR3 is 11 residues long. CDR3 DNA: TGTGCCAGCGGATTCTCGAACACCATATATTTT. As protein: CASGFSNTIYF.

This clonotype was observed at least ten times. This sequence joins TRBV12-3 or TRBV12-4 and TRBJ1-6; 9 nucleotides align to TRBD1. The CDR3 has 14 amino acids. J was trimmed by 9 bases and V by 3 bases; bases with no gene match: 3. The CDR3 DNA is TGTGCCAGCAGTTTCGGGACAGGGCGTTCACCCCTCCACTTT. Translated: CASSFGTGRSPLHF.

This clonotype has just a few counts. The rearrangement joins TRBV2 to TRBJ2-7, with D uncertain. Germline V gene data show CDR1 as SNHLY and CDR2 as FYNNEI. The CDR3 spans 13 residues. V was cut by 5 bases and J by 0 bases, with 8 bases left in between. In DNA form, the CDR3 reads TGTGCCAGCAGTTGGCAGGACTCCTACGAGCAGTACTTC. Its protein product is CASSWQDSYEQYF.

This clonotype was counted only a few times. The V gene is TRBV10-3, the J gene TRBJ1-1, with 7 bases identical to TRBD1. Trimming removed 7 bases from V and 3 bases from J; junction bases left unmatched: 8. The CDR3 has 14 residues. The germline CDR1 and CDR2 sequences are ENHRY and SYGVKD. In DNA form, the CDR3 reads TGTGCCATCACCGGAGGGGGCGGGGACACTGAAGCTTTCTTT. Its protein is CAITGGGGDTEAFF.

The chain carries TRBV9 and TRBJ1-2, with D possibly matching TRBD1 (6 bases). Between the trimmed V and J ends, which lost 0 bases and 2 bases, there was a span of 11 bases. Germline loops: CDR1 SGDLS, CDR2 YYNGEE. CDR3 length: 15 amino acids. CDR3 protein: CASSVAVQGNYGYTF. The CDR3, as DNA: TGTGCCAGCAGCGTAGCTGTCCAGGGGAACTATGGCTACACCTTC.

This clonotype was seen more than once but under ten times. V is TRBV28 and J is TRBJ2-7, with 7 bases fitting TRBD2. Germline lookup yields CDR1 MDHEN and CDR2 SYDVKM. Germline trimming cut 3 bases from V and 5 bases from J; bases unmatched to any gene: 10. This CDR3 spans 15 amino acids. CDR3 DNA sequence: TGTGCCAGCAGTTTCCGTGTAGGCGGGAGCGACGAGCAGTACTTC. Translating gives CASSFRVGGSDEQYF.

At least ten counts were recorded for this clonotype. The chain uses TRBV11-2 and TRBJ2-1; 9 bases line up with TRBD2. In germline, CDR1 is SGHAT, CDR2 FQNNGV. V shed 3 bases, J shed 5 bases, and the junction held 2 bases outside the gene matches. The CDR3 runs 14 residues. CDR3 coding DNA: TGTGCCAGCAGCTTTAGCGGGGGTAACAATGAGCAGTTCTTC. This encodes CASSFSGGNNEQFF.

Ten or more counts support this clonotype. The chain is built from TRBV7-9 and TRBJ2-7; 9 positions match TRBD1. This CDR3 contains 16 residues. The germline gives CDR1 SEHNR, CDR2 FQNEAQ (reference sequence). V shed 5 bases and J 5 bases; nucleotides not matched to a gene: 13. The CDR3 sequence: CASSQNLGTGTHEQYF. Written as DNA, the CDR3 is TGTGCCAGCAGCCAAAATTTGGGGACAGGGACCCACGAGCAGTACTTC. The full variable domain, completed using reference TRBV7-9 and TRBJ2-7, is DTGVSQNPRHKITKRGQNVTFRCDPISEHNRLYWYRQTLGQGPEFLTYFQNEAQLEKSRLLSDRFSAERPKGSFSTLEIQRTEQGDSAMYLCASSQNLGTGTHEQYFGPGTRLTVT.

The chain has TRBV20-1 and TRBJ2-5; D may be TRBD1 (6 bases). V dropped 1 base and J dropped 4 bases, with 19 bases sitting between them. Germline V CDR1 and CDR2: DFQATT, SNEGSKA (reference sequence). CDR3 length: 16 residues. The CDR3 nucleotides are TGCAGTGCTAGAGCCTTGGGGGCCGGTTTCTCAGAGACCCAGTACTTC. As protein: CSARALGAGFSETQYF.

This clonotype showed up just a few times. CDR3 coding DNA: TGTGCCAGCAGCCCCTCCCCGACACGCTTAGCCAAAAACATTCAGTACTTC. Its translation is CASSPSPTRLAKNIQYF. This chain connects TRBV9 to TRBJ2-4; the D is unclear. Germline V lookup: CDR1 SGDLS, CDR2 YYNGEE. The length of the CDR3 is 17 residues. Trimming stripped 4 bases from V and 0 bases from J, with 17 bases between.

V gene TRBV20-1 combines with J gene TRBJ2-5; 8 bases are a match to TRBD2. This CDR3 has 16 residues. V was clipped by 1 base and J by 5 bases; unmatched bases: 12. Germline-derived CDR1 and CDR2 are DFQATT and SNEGSKA (reference sequence). CDR3: CSARARPGLGLETQYF. CDR3 nucleotide sequence: TGCAGTGCTAGAGCCCGACCGGGACTAGGGTTGGAGACCCAGTACTTC.

At least ten counts were recorded for this clonotype. The chain uses TRBV12-3 or TRBV12-4 and TRBJ1-2; D not certain. The CDR3 is 13 residues long. V shed 0 bases and J shed 4 bases, with 6 bases lying between them. The CDR3 loop is CASSLAPGYGYTF. The DNA for the CDR3 is TGTGCCAGCAGTTTAGCGCCGGGCTATGGCTACACCTTC.

The chain has TRBV29-1 and TRBJ1-2; D may be TRBD1 (5 bases). The CDR3 length is 13 residues. V shed 3 bases and J shed 3 bases, with 11 bases lying between them. In germline, CDR1 is SQVTM, CDR2 ANQGSEA. The chain's CDR3 is CSVDPTADYGYTF. The CDR3, as DNA: TGCAGCGTTGATCCGACAGCGGACTATGGCTACACCTTC.

This clonotype occurred once. The CDR3 loop reads CASSLAREGLIDTQYF. The CDR3 DNA is TGTGCCAGCAGCTTGGCTCGGGAGGGCTTGATAGATACGCAGTATTTT. The chain employs TRBV5-4 and TRBJ2-3; 8 bases agree with TRBD2. Trimming took 0 bases from V and 5 from J; bases not matched to a gene: 8. Looked up from germline, CDR1 is SGHNT and CDR2 is YYREEE (reference sequence). The CDR3 loop spans 16 amino acids.

In its sample, this clonotype was seen a few times. The chain links TRBV11-1 to TRBJ1-2, with D unresolved. There are 15 residues in the CDR3. V was cut by 5 bases and J by 8 bases, with 21 bases left in between. Per germline, CDR1 SGHAT and CDR2 FQDESV (reference sequence). CDR3 amino acids: CASSPRWQDDEGYTF. Written as DNA, the CDR3 is TGTGCCAGCAGCCCGAGGTGGCAGGACGATGAGGGCTACACCTTC.

The V gene is TRBV20-1, the J gene TRBJ1-1; D remains unclear. V lost 6 bases, J lost 4 bases, and 18 bases lay in between. The CDR3 has 14 amino acids. CDR1 is DFQATT, CDR2 SNEGSKA, per germline (reference sequence). The CDR3 nucleotides read TGCAGTGCCCCTCGACCCCTAGGAACCACTGAAGCTTTCTTT. It translates to CSAPRPLGTTEAFF.

V is TRBV29-1 and J is TRBJ1-6, with 9 nucleotides matching TRBD1. The CDR3 covers 13 residues. Germline assignment: CDR1 SQVTM and CDR2 ANQGSEA. The V gene end was trimmed by 4 bases and the J gene end by 11 bases; junction bases not matched to a gene: 6. CDR3 DNA: TGCAGCGTTGGGGGGGACAGGGATGCACCCCTCCACTTT. Translating it yields CSVGGDRDAPLHF.

This clonotype occurred a few times. CDR3 nucleotides: TGTGCCAGCAGCTTAAGGCCGACAGGGCCAGATACGCAGTATTTT. It codes for CASSLRPTGPDTQYF. The V call is TRBV5-5, the J call TRBJ2-3; the match to TRBD1 covers 7 bases. V was pared by 2 bases and J by 4 bases, with 7 bases of the junction left unmatched. Germline V gene lookup returns CDR1 SGHKS and CDR2 YYEKEE (reference sequence). This CDR3 is built from 15 residues.

The chain employs TRBV5-1 and TRBJ2-5; TRBD2 aligns across 8 bases. There are 17 residues in the CDR3. Germline lookup yields CDR1 SGHRS and CDR2 YFSETQ. The trim removed 1 base at V and 4 bases at J, leaving 12 bases unmatched. This CDR3 is CASSLRVAGNSGETQYF. CDR3 nucleotides: TGCGCCAGCAGCTTGAGGGTAGCGGGGAACTCTGGAGAGACCCAGTACTTC.